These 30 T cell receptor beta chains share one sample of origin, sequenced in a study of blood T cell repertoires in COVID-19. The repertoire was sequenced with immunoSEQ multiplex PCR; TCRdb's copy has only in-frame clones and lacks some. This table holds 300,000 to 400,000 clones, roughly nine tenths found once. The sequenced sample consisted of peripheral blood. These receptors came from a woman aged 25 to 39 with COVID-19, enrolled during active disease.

The CDR3 DNA is TGTGCCACCAGTCCGGGACAGGGGAGCTATGGCTACACCTTC. Encoded protein: CATSPGQGSYGYTF. The chain joins TRBV24-1 to TRBJ1-2; 10 nucleotides align to TRBD1. Trimming removed 6 bases from V and 4 bases from J; junction bases left unmatched: 4. Germline assignment: CDR1 KGHDR and CDR2 SFDVKD. This CDR3 region has 14 residues.

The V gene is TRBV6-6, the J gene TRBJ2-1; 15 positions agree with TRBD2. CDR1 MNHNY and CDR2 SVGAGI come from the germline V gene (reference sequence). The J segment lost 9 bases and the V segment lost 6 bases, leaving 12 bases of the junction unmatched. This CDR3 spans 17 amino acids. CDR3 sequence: CASRKNPGTSGGSEQFF. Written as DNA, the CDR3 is TGTGCCAGCAGGAAAAATCCCGGGACTAGCGGGGGGAGTGAGCAGTTCTTC.

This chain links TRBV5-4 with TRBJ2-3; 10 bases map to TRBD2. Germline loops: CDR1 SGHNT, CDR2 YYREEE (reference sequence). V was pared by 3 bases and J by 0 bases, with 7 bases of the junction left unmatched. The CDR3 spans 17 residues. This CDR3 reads CASSSGLATYSTDTQYF. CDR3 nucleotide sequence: TGTGCCAGCAGCTCGGGACTAGCGACCTATAGCACAGATACGCAGTATTTT. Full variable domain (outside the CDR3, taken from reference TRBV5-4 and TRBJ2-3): ETGVTQSPTHLIKTRGQQVTLRCSSQSGHNTVSWYQQALGQGPQFIFQYYREEENGRGNFPPRFSGLQFPNYSSELNVNALELDDSALYLCASSSGLATYSTDTQYFGPGTRLTVL.

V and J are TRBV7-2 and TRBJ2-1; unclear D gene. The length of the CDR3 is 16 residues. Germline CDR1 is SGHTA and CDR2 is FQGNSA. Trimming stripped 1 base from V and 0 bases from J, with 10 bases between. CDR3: CASSLGPSFSYNEQFF. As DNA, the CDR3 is TGTGCCAGCAGCTTAGGGCCTAGTTTCTCCTACAATGAGCAGTTCTTC.

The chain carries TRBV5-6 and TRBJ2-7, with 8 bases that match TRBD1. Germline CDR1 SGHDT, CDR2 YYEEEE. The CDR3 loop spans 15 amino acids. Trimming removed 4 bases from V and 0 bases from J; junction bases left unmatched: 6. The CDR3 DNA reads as TGTGCCAGCAGCCTAGGGACAGGCATCTCCTACGAGCAGTACTTC. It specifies CASSLGTGISYEQYF.

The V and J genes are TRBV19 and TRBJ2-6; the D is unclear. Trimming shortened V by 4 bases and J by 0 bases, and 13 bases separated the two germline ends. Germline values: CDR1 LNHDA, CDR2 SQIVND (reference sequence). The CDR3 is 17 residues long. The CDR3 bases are TGTGCCAGTAGTACCATGCGGCAGATCTCTGGGGCCAACGTCCTGACTTTC. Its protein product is CASSTMRQISGANVLTF.

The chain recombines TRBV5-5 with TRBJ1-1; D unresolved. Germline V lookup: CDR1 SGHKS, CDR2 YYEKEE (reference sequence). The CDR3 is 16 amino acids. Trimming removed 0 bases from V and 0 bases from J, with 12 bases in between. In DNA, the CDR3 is TGTGCCAGCAGCTTGGCCATGCAGGAATTGAACACTGAAGCTTTCTTT. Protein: CASSLAMQELNTEAFF. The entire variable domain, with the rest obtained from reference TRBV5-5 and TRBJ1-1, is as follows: DAGVTQSPTHLIKTRGQQVTLRCSPISGHKSVSWYQQVLGQGPQFIFQYYEKEERGRGNFPDRFSARQFPNYSSELNVNALLLGDSALYLCASSLAMQELNTEAFFGQGTRLTVV.

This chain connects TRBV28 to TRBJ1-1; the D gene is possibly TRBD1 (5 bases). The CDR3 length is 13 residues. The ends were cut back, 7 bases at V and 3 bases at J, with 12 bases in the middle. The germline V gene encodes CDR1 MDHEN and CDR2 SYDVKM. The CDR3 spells CASIRGRDTEAFF. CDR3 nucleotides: TGTGCCAGCATTAGGGGTCGGGACACTGAAGCTTTCTTT.

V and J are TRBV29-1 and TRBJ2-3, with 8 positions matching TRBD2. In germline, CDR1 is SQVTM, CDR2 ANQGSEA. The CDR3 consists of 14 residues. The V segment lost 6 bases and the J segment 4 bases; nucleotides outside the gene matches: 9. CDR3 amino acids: CSVLVSGGSDTQYF. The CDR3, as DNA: TGCAGCGTCCTAGTCTCGGGGGGGTCAGATACGCAGTATTTT.

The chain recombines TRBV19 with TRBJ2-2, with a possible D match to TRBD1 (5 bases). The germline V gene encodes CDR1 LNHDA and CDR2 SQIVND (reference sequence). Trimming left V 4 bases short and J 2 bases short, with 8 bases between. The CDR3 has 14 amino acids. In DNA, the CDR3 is TGTGCCAGTAGTAGACAGATCAACACCGGGGAGCTGTTTTTT. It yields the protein CASSRQINTGELFF.

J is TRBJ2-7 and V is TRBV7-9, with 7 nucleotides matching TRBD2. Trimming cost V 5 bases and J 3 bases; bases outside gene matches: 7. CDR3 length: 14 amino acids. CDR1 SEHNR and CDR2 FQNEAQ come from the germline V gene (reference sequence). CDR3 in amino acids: CASSPGGLNYEQYF. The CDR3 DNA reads TGTGCCAGCAGCCCGGGAGGCCTAAACTACGAGCAGTACTTC.

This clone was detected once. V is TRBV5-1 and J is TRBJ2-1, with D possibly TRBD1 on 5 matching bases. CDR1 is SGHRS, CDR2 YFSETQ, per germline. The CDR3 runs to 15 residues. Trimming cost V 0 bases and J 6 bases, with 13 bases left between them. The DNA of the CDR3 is TGCGCCAGCAGCTTGGTGGGGCCTTCAACCAATGAGCAGTTCTTC. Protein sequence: CASSLVGPSTNEQFF.

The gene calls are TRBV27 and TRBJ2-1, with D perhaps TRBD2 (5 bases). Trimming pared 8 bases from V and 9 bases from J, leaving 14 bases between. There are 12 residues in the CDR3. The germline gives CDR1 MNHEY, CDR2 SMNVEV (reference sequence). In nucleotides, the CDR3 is TGTGCCAGCGGGCTAGGGAGAACTGAGCAGTTCTTC. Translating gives CASGLGRTEQFF.

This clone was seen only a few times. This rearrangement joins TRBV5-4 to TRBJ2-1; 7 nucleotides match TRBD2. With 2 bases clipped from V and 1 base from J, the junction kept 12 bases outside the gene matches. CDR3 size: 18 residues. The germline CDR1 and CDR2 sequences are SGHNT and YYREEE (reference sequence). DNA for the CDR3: TGTGCCAGCAGCTTCCTAGGGCGGGGGAGTCCTTCCTACAATGAGCAGTTCTTC. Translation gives CASSFLGRGSPSYNEQFF.

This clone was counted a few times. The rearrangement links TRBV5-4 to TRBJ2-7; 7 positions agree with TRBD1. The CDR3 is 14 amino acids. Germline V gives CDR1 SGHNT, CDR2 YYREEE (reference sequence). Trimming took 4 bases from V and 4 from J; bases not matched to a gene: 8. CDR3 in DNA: TGTGCCAGCAGCACCGGGACAGAGATTTACGAGCAGTACGTC. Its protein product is CASSTGTEIYEQYV.

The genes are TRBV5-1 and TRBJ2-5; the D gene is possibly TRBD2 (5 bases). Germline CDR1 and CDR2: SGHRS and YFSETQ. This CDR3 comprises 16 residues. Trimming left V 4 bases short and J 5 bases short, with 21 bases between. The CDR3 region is CASSPLGLAQGETQYF. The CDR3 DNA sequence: TGCGCCAGCAGCCCCCTCGGGCTAGCCCAAGGGGAGACCCAGTACTTC.

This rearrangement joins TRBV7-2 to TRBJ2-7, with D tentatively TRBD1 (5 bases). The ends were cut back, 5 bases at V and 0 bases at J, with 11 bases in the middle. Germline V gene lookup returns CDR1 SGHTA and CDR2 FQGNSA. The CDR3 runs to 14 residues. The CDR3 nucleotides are TGTGCCAGCAGCCCGACAGCGTCCTCCTACGAGCAGTACTTC. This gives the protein CASSPTASSYEQYF. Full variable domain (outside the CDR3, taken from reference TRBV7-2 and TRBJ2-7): GAGVSQSPSNKVTEKGKDVELRCDPISGHTALYWYRQSLGQGLEFLIYFQGNSAPDKSGLPSDRFSAERTGGSVSTLTIQRTQQEDSAVYLCASSPTASSYEQYFGPGTRLTVT.

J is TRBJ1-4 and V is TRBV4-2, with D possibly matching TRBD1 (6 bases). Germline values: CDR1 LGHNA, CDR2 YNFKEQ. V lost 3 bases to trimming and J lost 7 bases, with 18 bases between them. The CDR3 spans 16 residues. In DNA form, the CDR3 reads TGTGCCAGCAGCCACTTGCGCGGGGGGCGCGGTGAAAAACTGTTTTTT. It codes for CASSHLRGGRGEKLFF.

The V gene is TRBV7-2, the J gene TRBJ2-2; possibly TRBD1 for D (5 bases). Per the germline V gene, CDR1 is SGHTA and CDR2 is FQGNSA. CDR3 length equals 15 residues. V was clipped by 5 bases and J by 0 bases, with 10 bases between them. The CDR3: CASSPTVSNTGELFF. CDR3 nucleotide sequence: TGTGCCAGCAGCCCGACAGTTTCGAACACCGGGGAGCTGTTTTTT.

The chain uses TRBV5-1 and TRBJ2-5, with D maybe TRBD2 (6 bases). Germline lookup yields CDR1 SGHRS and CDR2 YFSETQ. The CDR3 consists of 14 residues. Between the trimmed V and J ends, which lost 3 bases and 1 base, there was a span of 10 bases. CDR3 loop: CASSSWGVQETQYF. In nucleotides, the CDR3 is TGCGCCAGCAGCTCCTGGGGGGTCCAAGAGACCCAGTACTTC. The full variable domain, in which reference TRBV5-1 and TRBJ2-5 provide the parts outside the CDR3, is KAGVTQTPRYLIKTRGQQVTLSCSPISGHRSVSWYQQTPGQGLQFLFEYFSETQRNKGNFPGRFSGRQFSNSRSEMNVSTLELGDSALYLCASSSWGVQETQYFGPGTRLLVL.

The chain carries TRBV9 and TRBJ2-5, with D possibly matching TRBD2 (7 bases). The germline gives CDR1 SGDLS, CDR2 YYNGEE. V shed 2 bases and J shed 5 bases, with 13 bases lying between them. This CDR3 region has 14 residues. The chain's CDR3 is CASSVGGGWETQYF. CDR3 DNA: TGTGCCAGCAGCGTTGGGGGGGGCTGGGAGACCCAGTACTTC.

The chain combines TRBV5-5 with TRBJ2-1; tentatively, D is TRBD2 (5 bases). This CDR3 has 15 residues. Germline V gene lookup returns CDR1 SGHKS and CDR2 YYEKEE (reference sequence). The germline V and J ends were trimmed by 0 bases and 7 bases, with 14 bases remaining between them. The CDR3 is CASSLELGVVNEQFF. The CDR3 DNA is TGTGCCAGCAGCTTGGAACTGGGAGTCGTTAATGAGCAGTTCTTC.

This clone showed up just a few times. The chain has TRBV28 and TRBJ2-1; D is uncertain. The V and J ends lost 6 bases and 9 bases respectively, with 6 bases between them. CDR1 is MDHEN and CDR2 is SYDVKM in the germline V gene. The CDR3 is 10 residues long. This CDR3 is CASSRVEQFF. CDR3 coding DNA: TGTGCCAGCAGCCGCGTTGAGCAGTTCTTC.

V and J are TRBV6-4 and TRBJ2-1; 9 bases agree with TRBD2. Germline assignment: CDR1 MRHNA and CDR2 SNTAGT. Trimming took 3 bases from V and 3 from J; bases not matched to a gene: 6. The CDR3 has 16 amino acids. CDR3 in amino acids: CASSEVPSGVYNEQFF. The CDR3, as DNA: TGTGCCAGCAGTGAAGTTCCTAGCGGGGTCTACAATGAGCAGTTCTTC.

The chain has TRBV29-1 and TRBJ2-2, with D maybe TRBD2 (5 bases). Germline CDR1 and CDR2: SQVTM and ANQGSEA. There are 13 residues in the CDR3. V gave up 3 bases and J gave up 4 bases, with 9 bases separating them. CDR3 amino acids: CSVDEGLTGELFF. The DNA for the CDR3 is TGCAGCGTTGATGAGGGTCTCACCGGGGAGCTGTTTTTT.

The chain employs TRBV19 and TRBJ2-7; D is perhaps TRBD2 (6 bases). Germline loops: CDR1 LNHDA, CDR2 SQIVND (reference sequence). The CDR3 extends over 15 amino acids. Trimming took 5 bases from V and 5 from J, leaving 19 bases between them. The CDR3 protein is CASSPGTGAPNEQYF. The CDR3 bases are TGTGCCAGTAGTCCCGGGACTGGTGCCCCTAACGAGCAGTACTTC.

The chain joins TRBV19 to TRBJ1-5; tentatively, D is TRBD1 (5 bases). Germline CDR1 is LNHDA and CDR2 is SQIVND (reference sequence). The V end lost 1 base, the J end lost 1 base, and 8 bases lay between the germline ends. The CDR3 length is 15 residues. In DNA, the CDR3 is TGTGCCAGTAGTATAGCGGGGGAGAGCAATCAGCCCCAGCATTTT. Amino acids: CASSIAGESNQPQHF.

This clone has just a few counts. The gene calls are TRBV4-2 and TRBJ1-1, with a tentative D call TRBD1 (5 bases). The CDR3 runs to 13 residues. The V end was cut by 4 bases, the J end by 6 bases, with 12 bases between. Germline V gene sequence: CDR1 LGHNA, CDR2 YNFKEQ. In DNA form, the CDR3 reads TGTGCCAGCAGCCCTGGGGAGGGGTCTGAAGCTTTCTTT. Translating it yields CASSPGEGSEAFF.

CDR3 loop: CASSLLDPGDSGNTIYF. CDR3 bases: TGTGCCAGCAGCTTACTCGACCCCGGAGACTCTGGAAACACCATATATTTT. The chain recombines TRBV7-6 with TRBJ1-3; D gene ambiguous. The CDR3 is 17 amino acids. V lost 2 bases and J lost 0, with 14 bases in between. In germline, CDR1 is SGHVS, CDR2 FNYEAQ.

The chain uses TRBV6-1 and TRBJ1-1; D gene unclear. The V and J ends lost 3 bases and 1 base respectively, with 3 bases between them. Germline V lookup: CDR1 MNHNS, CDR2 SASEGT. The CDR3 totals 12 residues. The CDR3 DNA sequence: TGTGCCAGCAGTGAGGCGAACACTGAAGCTTTCTTT. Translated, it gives CASSEANTEAFF.